The 5 T cell receptor beta chains below were found in one sample sequenced in a study of blood T cell repertoires in COVID-19 (dated by TCRdb to 2020 to 2022). The library was generated by the immunoSEQ multiplex PCR assay. TCRdb limited this immuneACCESS table to in-frame rearrangements with V and J called. A share of clones is missing; checked studies link under half to unresolved V genes, and the rest is unexplained. Present in this sample are approximately 110,000 clones, 80% to 95% of which were seen just once. The ten largest clonotypes hold just over 2% of the sample. Sequencing was done on a sample of peripheral blood. These receptors were taken from a man between 45 and 60 years old with COVID-19, enrolled during active disease.

V gene TRBV7-2 combines with J gene TRBJ2-7; perhaps TRBD2 as D (6 bases). The V end was cut by 1 base, the J end by 2 bases, with 12 bases between. Looked up from germline, CDR1 is SGHTA and CDR2 is FQGNSA. This CDR3 has 15 amino acids. The CDR3 bases are TGTGCCAGCAGCTTAGGTGGTAGCGGACCCTACGAGCAGTACGTC. Translated, it gives CASSLGGSGPYEQYV.

This chain joins TRBV28 and TRBJ2-1, with D possibly being TRBD2 (6 bases). CDR3 size: 14 residues. Germline CDR1 is MDHEN and CDR2 is SYDVKM. Trimming pared 6 bases from V and 0 bases from J, leaving 9 bases between. In DNA, the CDR3 is TGTGCCAGCAGCGGGAGCCCCTCCTACAATGAGCAGTTCTTC. Translating gives CASSGSPSYNEQFF.

This clone has only one observation. The chain uses TRBV28 and TRBJ2-1, with 14 bases lining up with TRBD2. The CDR3 extends over 16 amino acids. The V gene end was trimmed by 6 bases and the J gene end by 6 bases; junction bases not matched to a gene: 7. Germline assignment: CDR1 MDHEN and CDR2 SYDVKM. The CDR3 coding sequence is TGTGCCAGCAGCGCCGGGACTAGCGGGAGTTTCAATGAGCAGTTCTTC. This codes for CASSAGTSGSFNEQFF.

J is TRBJ1-2 and V is TRBV7-9; TRBD1 aligns across 9 bases. The CDR3 is 17 residues long. Germline CDR1 reads SEHNR; CDR2 reads FQNEAQ (reference sequence). Trimming cost V 1 base and J 0 bases; bases outside gene matches: 6. CDR3 DNA: TGTGCCAGCAGCTTAGGGACAGGGGACCCTTCTAACTATGGCTACACCTTC. It is translated as CASSLGTGDPSNYGYTF. The complete variable domain, with remaining parts taken from reference TRBV7-9 and TRBJ1-2, reads DTGVSQNPRHKITKRGQNVTFRCDPISEHNRLYWYRQTLGQGPEFLTYFQNEAQLEKSRLLSDRFSAERPKGSFSTLEIQRTEQGDSAMYLCASSLGTGDPSNYGYTFGSGTRLTVV.

The V gene is TRBV3-1 (or the pseudogene TRBV3-2), the J gene TRBJ2-5; tentatively, D is TRBD1 (6 bases). Trimming removed 0 bases at V and 7 bases at J, with 18 bases between. CDR1 LGHDT and CDR2 YNNKEL come from the germline V gene (reference sequence). The CDR3 is made up of 16 amino acids. Here the CDR3 reads CASSQEGQTATGTQYF. CDR3 coding DNA: TGTGCCAGCAGCCAAGAAGGACAGACCGCCACAGGGACCCAGTACTTC.